The clone carrying this T cell receptor beta chain was seen many times. The antigen remains undetermined. The CDR3 runs 14 residues. The germline V gene has CDR1 SGHAT and CDR2 FQNNGV. The ends were cut back, 5 bases at V and 3 bases at J, with 13 bases in the middle. The data belong to a study of Graves' ophthalmopathy and Graves' hyperthyroidism. Excluded were patients with other autoimmune diseases, uncontrolled infections, pregnancy or lactation. Orbital computed tomography, thyroid ultrasound, TRAb, serum thyroxine and clinical symptoms formed the basis of diagnosis. Amplified TCR beta CDR3 regions were obtained using RNA transcripts as template. First-round RT-PCR with HTBI primers preceded a second-round multiplex PCR. TCRdb re-called the multiplex PCR reads with MiXCR, one entry per CDR3 protein. The data contain about 400,000 distinct CDR3 sequences, roughly 18% of them singletons. Points from the study as a whole: Blood also held most thyroid clonotypes expanded above 0.001 frequency. Progression of ophthalmopathy was predicted by the model with more than 70% sensitivity and around 72% specificity.

Sequencing was performed on peripheral blood. The chain recombines TRBV11-2 with TRBJ1-1; tentatively, D is TRBD1 (5 bases). This TCR derives from a woman under 30 with Graves' ophthalmopathy. The CDR3 DNA sequence: TGTGCCAGCAGCCGAGGGGCGGGGTACACTGAAGCTTTCTTT. Protein: CASSRGAGYTEAFF. The complete variable domain, with remaining parts taken from reference TRBV11-2 and TRBJ1-1, reads EAGVAQSPRYKIIEKRQSVAFWCNPISGHATLYWYQQILGQGPKLLIQFQNNGVVDDSQLPKDRFSAERLKGVDSTLKIQPAKLEDSAVYLCASSRGAGYTEAFFGQGTRLTVV.